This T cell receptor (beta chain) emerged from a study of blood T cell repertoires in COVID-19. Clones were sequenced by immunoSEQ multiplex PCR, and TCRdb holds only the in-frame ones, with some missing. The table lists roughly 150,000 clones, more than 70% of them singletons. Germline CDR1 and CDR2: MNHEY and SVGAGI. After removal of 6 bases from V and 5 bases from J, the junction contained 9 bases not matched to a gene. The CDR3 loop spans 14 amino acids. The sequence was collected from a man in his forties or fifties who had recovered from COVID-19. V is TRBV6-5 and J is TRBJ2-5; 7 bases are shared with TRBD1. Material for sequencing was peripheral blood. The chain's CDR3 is CASSRQGVRETQYF. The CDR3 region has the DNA TGTGCCAGCAGCCGCCAGGGGGTCCGGGAGACCCAGTACTTC.